The 17 T cell receptor beta chains below were found in one sample sequenced in a study of OX40 agonist ivuxolimab in advanced cancers. Using immunoSEQ multiplex PCR, the repertoire was profiled, and TCRdb retains in-frame clones only, with some absent. The sample carries over 45,000 clones, about 89% recorded once. Sequenced here: CD4+ or CD8+ T cells sorted from blood, sampled in a trial of the OX40 agonist ivuxolimab. The receptor set was obtained from an adult with an advanced solid tumor such as melanoma, head and neck, liver or kidney cancer.

The count of this clone is one. The chain carries TRBV5-1 and TRBJ2-7; TRBD1 agrees at 10 bases. CDR3 length: 14 amino acids. The V and J ends lost 3 bases and 2 bases, in that order; junction bases with no gene match: 2. CDR1 is SGHRS, CDR2 YFSETQ, per germline. The CDR3 DNA follows: TGCGCCAGCAGCTCCGGGACAGGGGCCTACGAGCAGTACTTC. As protein: CASSSGTGAYEQYF.

The genes are TRBV14 and TRBJ2-5, with D perhaps TRBD1 (5 bases). CDR1 SGHDN and CDR2 FVKESK come from the germline V gene. The CDR3 totals 14 residues. The V end lost 6 bases, the J end lost 1 base, and 12 bases lay between the germline ends. The CDR3 DNA sequence: TGTGCCAGCAGGCCTAAGGGGCCCCAAGAGACCCAGTACTTC. Its translation: CASRPKGPQETQYF.

The J gene is TRBJ1-2, the V gene TRBV27; 7 positions match TRBD1. The CDR3 is 17 amino acids. The trim removed 5 bases at V and 4 bases at J, leaving 16 bases unmatched. CDR1 MNHEY and CDR2 SMNVEV come from the germline V gene (reference sequence). In DNA, the CDR3 is TGTGCCAGCAGTCTGAACTCCCAGACAGGGAACGTCTATGGCTACACCTTC. Protein: CASSLNSQTGNVYGYTF.

The genes are TRBV7-9 and TRBJ2-2; no clear D. Per germline, CDR1 SEHNR and CDR2 FQNEAQ (reference sequence). CDR3 size: 12 residues. With 3 bases removed from V and 8 bases from J, the gap between germline ends came to 7 bases. The CDR3 protein is CASSFDSGELFF. For the CDR3, the DNA is TGTGCCAGCAGCTTCGATAGTGGGGAGCTGTTTTTT.

The genes are TRBV2 and TRBJ2-3; D is perhaps TRBD1 (6 bases). Germline V lookup: CDR1 SNHLY, CDR2 FYNNEI. The CDR3 covers 13 residues. The CDR3 protein is CAAPGQNTDTQYF. The DNA for the CDR3 is TGTGCAGCTCCGGGACAAAACACAGATACGCAGTATTTT.

This chain joins TRBV4-1 and TRBJ1-4; D perhaps matches TRBD1 (5 bases). The CDR3 is 14 amino acids. V was shortened by 0 bases and J by 6 bases, with 8 bases between the two germline ends. The germline gives CDR1 MGHRA, CDR2 YSYEKL. The CDR3 here is CASSQEGRDEKLFF. CDR3 DNA sequence: TGCGCCAGCAGCCAAGAGGGCAGGGATGAAAAACTGTTTTTT.

This rearrangement joins TRBV7-6 to TRBJ2-1; no clear D. The CDR3 runs 13 residues. V was trimmed by 4 bases and J by 10 bases, leaving 14 bases between them. Germline loops: CDR1 SGHVS, CDR2 FNYEAQ. The CDR3 is CASSYGPPREQFF. The CDR3 nucleotides read TGTGCCAGCAGCTACGGGCCCCCTCGGGAGCAGTTCTTC.

The CDR3 spells CSVKRGNTGELFF. CDR3 in DNA: TGCAGCGTTAAGAGAGGGAACACCGGGGAGCTGTTTTTT. V usage is TRBV29-1 and J usage is TRBJ2-2; D remains unclear. The CDR3 is made up of 13 amino acids. Germline loops: CDR1 SQVTM, CDR2 ANQGSEA. The V end was cut by 5 bases, the J end by 1 base, with 8 bases between.

The chain is built from TRBV19 and TRBJ2-7, with 7 bases aligning to TRBD2. The CDR3 spans 16 residues. Germline V CDR1 and CDR2: LNHDA, SQIVND (reference sequence). The V and J ends lost 0 bases and 5 bases, in that order; junction bases with no gene match: 10. CDR3: CASSIDSREAGNEQYF. In nucleotides, the CDR3 is TGTGCCAGTAGTATAGATAGCCGGGAGGCAGGGAACGAGCAGTACTTC.

The J gene is TRBJ1-2, the V gene TRBV27; D is uncertain. V was trimmed by 5 bases and J by 6 bases, leaving 19 bases between them. Per the germline V gene, CDR1 is MNHEY and CDR2 is SMNVEV (reference sequence). This CDR3 has 15 amino acids. The CDR3 is CASSPRPDGRNGYTF. CDR3 coding DNA: TGTGCCAGCAGTCCACGCCCGGACGGAAGGAATGGCTACACCTTC.

This clone was detected once. CDR3 DNA: TGCGCCAGCAGCGGGACTAGCGGGAGGTTAGAGACCCAGTACTTC. This gives the protein CASSGTSGRLETQYF. This chain connects TRBV4-1 to TRBJ2-5; 15 nucleotides agree with TRBD2. J lost 4 bases, V lost 5 bases, and 2 bases had no gene match. The V gene's germline CDR1 is MGHRA and CDR2 YSYEKL. CDR3 length: 15 residues.

This chain connects TRBV5-1 to TRBJ2-1, with 8 bases fitting TRBD1. The J segment lost 2 bases and the V segment lost 4 bases, leaving 11 bases of the junction unmatched. The CDR3 is 17 amino acids. In germline, CDR1 is SGHRS, CDR2 YFSETQ. CDR3 sequence reads: CASSPPRTGLTYNEQFF. The CDR3 DNA follows: TGCGCCAGCAGCCCTCCAAGGACAGGGCTTACCTACAATGAGCAGTTCTTC.

The chain has TRBV7-9 and TRBJ2-5; possibly TRBD2 for D (5 bases). Germline V gene sequence: CDR1 SEHNR, CDR2 FQNEAQ (reference sequence). This CDR3 has 14 residues. The V gene lost 1 base and the J gene lost 5 bases, with 11 bases spanning the gap. In DNA form, the CDR3 reads TGTGCCAGCAGCTTAGTCCTAGCAACGGAGACCCAGTACTTC. Translating gives CASSLVLATETQYF.

This clone was counted a few times. The gene calls are TRBV4-1 and TRBJ1-6, with unresolved D. Germline V lookup: CDR1 MGHRA, CDR2 YSYEKL. The CDR3 has 15 amino acids. V dropped 7 bases and J dropped 6 bases, with 16 bases sitting between them. CDR3 nucleotides: TGCGCCAGCACTTCGGTGGCACGGAGTAATTCACCCCTCCACTTT. It yields the protein CASTSVARSNSPLHF.

The chain links TRBV9 to TRBJ2-2; 11 bases are a match to TRBD2. The CDR3 spans 16 residues. Germline CDR1 is SGDLS and CDR2 is YYNGEE. V shed 4 bases and J 2 bases; nucleotides not matched to a gene: 4. The CDR3 DNA reads as TGTGCCAGCAGCCCGGGGACTAGCGGAAACACCGGGGAGCTGTTTTTT. The encoded protein is CASSPGTSGNTGELFF.

The chain employs TRBV2 and TRBJ2-5, with 7 bases that match TRBD2. CDR1 is SNHLY, CDR2 FYNNEI, per germline. Unmatched junction bases numbered 9, after V lost 6 bases and J lost 5 bases. The CDR3 has 14 amino acids. In DNA form, the CDR3 reads TGTGCCAGCAGGGATGGGGGGGGATGGGAGACCCAGTACTTC. It specifies CASRDGGGWETQYF.

This clone has just one count. The J gene is TRBJ2-7, the V gene TRBV5-4, with D perhaps TRBD1 or TRBD2 (5 bases each). Trimming stripped 0 bases from V and 4 bases from J, with 5 bases between. Germline V CDR1 and CDR2: SGHNT, YYREEE (reference sequence). The CDR3 extends over 12 amino acids. The CDR3 sequence: CASSLGGYEQYF. Here the CDR3 DNA reads TGTGCCAGCAGCTTGGGGGGGTACGAGCAGTACTTC.